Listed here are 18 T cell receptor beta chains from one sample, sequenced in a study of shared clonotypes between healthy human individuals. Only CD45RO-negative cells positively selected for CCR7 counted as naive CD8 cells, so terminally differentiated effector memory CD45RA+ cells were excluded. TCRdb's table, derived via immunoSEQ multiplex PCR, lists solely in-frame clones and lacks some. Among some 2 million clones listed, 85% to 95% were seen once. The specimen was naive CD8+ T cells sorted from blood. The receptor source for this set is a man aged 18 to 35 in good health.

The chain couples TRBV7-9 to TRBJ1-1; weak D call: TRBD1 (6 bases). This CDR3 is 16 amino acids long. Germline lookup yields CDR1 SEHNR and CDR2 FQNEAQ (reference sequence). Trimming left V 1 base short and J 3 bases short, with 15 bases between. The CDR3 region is CASSLEWGRGDTEAFF. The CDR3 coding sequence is TGTGCCAGCAGCTTAGAGTGGGGGCGAGGGGACACTGAAGCTTTCTTT.

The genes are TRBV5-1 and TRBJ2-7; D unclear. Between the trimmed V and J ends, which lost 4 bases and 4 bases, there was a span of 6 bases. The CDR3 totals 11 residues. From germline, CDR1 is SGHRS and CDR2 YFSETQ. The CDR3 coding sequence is TGCGCCAGCAGCGCTGAGTACGAGCAGTACTTC. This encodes CASSAEYEQYF.

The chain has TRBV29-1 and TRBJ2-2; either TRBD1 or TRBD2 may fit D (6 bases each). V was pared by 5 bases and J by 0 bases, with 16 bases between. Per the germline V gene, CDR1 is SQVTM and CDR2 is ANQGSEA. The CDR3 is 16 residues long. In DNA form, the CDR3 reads TGCAGCGTTAACTTGCAGAGGGGGGCGAACACCGGGGAGCTGTTTTTT. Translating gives CSVNLQRGANTGELFF.

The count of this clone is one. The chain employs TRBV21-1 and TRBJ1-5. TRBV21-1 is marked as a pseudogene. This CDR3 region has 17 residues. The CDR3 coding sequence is TGTGCCAGCAGCCCGCATTATGGGGTGTTGGGCCTGGAGCCCCAGCATTTT. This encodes CASSPHYGVLGLEPQHF.

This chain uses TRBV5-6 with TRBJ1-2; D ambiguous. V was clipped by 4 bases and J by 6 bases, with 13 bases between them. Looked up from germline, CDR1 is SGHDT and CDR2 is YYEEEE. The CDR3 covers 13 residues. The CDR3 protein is CASSPQGPHGYTF. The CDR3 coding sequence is TGTGCCAGCAGCCCCCAAGGTCCGCATGGCTACACCTTC.

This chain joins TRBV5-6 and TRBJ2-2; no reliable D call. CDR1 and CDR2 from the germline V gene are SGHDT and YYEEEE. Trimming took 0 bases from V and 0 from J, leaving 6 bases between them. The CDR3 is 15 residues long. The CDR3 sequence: CASSLGDPNTGELFF. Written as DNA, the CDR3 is TGTGCCAGCAGCTTGGGCGATCCGAACACCGGGGAGCTGTTTTTT. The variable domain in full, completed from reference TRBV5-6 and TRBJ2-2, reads DAGVTQSPTHLIKTRGQQVTLRCSPKSGHDTVSWYQQALGQGPQFIFQYYEEEERQRGNFPDRFSGHQFPNYSSELNVNALLLGDSALYLCASSLGDPNTGELFFGEGSRLTVL.

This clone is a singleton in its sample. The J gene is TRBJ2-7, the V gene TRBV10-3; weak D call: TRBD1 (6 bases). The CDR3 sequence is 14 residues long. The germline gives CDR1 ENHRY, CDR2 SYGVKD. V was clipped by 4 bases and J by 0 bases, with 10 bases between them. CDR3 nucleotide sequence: TGTGCCATCAGTGCCCGGGACATCTCCTACGAGCAGTACTTC. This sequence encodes CAISARDISYEQYF.

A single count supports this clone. The CDR3 DNA sequence: TGTGCCTGGAGTGTAAGTTCATCCCCCTACAATGAGCAGTTCTTC. Translating gives CAWSVSSSPYNEQFF. The V and J genes are TRBV30 and TRBJ2-1, with D hard to call. The CDR3 is 15 amino acids. Trimming removed 0 bases from V and 2 bases from J, with 11 bases in between. CDR1 GTSNPN and CDR2 SVGIG come from the germline V gene (reference sequence).

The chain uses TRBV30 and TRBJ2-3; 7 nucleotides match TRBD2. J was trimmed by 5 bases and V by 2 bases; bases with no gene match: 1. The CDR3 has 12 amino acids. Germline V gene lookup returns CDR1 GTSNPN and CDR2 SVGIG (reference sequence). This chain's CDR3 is CAWSWGGDTQYF. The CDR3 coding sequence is TGTGCCTGGAGTTGGGGGGGAGATACGCAGTATTTT.

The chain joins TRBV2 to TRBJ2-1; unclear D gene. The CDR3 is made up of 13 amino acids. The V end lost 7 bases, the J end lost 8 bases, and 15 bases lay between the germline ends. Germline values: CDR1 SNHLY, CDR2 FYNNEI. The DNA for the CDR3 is TGTGCCAGCATTCCGGTCGGCGCCTATGAGCAGTTCTTC. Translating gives CASIPVGAYEQFF. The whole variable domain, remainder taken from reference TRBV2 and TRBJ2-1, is EPEVTQTPSHQVTQMGQEVILRCVPISNHLYFYWYRQILGQKVEFLVSFYNNEISEKSEIFDDQFSVERPDGSNFTLKIRSTKLEDSAMYFCASIPVGAYEQFFGPGTRLTVL.

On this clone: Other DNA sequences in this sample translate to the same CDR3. The CDR3 DNA follows: TGTGCCAGCAGTCTCCTAGCGGGAGGAAGAACCGGGGAGCTGTTTTTT. Translated, it gives CASSLLAGGRTGELFF. The chain carries TRBV27 and TRBJ2-2, with TRBD2 identical over 11 bases. CDR3 length: 16 amino acids. The junction had 7 bases not matched to a gene; V was cut back by 5 bases and J by 5 bases. The germline V gene has CDR1 MNHEY and CDR2 SMNVEV (reference sequence).

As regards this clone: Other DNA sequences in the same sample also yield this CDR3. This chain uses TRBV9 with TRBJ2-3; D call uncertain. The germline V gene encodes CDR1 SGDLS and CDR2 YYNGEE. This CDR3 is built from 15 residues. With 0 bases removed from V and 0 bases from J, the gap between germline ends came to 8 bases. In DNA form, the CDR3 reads TGTGCCAGCAGCGTAGAGGCTTCTAGCACAGATACGCAGTATTTT. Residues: CASSVEASSTDTQYF. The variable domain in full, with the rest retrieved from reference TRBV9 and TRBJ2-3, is DSGVTQTPKHLITATGQRVTLRCSPRSGDLSVYWYQQSLDQGLQFLIQYYNGEERAKGNILERFSAQQFPDLHSELNLSSLELGDSALYFCASSVEASSTDTQYFGPGTRLTVL.

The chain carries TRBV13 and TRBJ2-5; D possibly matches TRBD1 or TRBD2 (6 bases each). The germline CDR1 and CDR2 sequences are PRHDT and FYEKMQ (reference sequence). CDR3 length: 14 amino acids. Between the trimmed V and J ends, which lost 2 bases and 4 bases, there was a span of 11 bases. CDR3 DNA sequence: TGTGCCAGCAGCTTACAACAGGGAGGAGAGACCCAGTACTTC. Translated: CASSLQQGGETQYF.

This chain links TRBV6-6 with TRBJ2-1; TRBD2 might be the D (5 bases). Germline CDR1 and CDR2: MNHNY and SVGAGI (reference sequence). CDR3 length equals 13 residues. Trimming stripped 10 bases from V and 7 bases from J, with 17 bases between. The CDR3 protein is CATLAPIGNEQFF. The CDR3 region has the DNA TGTGCCACCCTAGCCCCTATAGGGAATGAGCAGTTCTTC.

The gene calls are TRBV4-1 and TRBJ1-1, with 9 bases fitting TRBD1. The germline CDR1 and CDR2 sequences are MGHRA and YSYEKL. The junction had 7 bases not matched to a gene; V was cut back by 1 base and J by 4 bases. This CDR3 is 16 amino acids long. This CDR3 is CASSQGWTGEGTEAFF. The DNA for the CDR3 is TGCGCCAGCAGCCAAGGTTGGACAGGGGAAGGCACTGAAGCTTTCTTT.

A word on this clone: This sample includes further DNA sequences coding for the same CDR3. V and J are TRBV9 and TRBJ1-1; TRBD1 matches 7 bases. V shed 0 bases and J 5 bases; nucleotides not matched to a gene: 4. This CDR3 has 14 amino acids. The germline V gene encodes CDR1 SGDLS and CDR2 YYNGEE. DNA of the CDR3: TGTGCCAGCAGCGTAGGACAGGGTGGGACTGAAGCTTTCTTT. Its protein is CASSVGQGGTEAFF.

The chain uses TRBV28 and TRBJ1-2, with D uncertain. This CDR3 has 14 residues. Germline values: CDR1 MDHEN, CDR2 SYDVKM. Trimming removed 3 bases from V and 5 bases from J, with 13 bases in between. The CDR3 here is CASSFLVGPYGYTF. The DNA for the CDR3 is TGTGCCAGCAGTTTCCTCGTCGGGCCATATGGCTACACCTTC.

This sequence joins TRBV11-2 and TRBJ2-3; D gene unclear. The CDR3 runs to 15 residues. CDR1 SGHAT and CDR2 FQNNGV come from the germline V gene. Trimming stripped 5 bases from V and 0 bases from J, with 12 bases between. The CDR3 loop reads CASSPLSSSTDTQYF. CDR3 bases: TGTGCCAGCAGCCCCCTTTCATCTAGCACAGATACGCAGTATTTT.